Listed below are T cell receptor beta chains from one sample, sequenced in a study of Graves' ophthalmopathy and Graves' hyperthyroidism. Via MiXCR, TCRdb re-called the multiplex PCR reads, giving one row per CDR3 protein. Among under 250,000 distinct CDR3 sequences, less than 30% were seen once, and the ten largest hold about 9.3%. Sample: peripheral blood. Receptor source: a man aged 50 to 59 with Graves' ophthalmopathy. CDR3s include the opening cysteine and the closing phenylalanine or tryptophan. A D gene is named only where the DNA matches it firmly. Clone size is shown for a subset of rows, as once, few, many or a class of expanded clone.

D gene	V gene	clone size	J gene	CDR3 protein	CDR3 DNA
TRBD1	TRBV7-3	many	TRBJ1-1	CASSTGTGGTEAFF	TGTGCCAGCAGCACAGGGACAGGGGGCACTGAAGCTTTCTTT
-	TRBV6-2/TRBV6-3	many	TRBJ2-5	CASTPESSTGETQYF	TGTGCCAGCACCCCCGAGTCTAGTACCGGGGAGACCCAGTACTTC
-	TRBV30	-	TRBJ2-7	CAWSASNYEQYF	TGTGCCTGGAGTGCCTCGAACTACGAGCAGTACTTC
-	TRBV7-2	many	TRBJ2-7	CASSLAGQSPYYEQYF	TGTGCCAGCAGCTTAGCCGGACAGAGTCCTTACTACGAGCAGTACTTC
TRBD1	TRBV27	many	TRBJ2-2	CASSLSARQGRGTGELFF	TGTGCCAGCAGTTTATCCGCCCGACAGGGGCGCGGCACCGGGGAGCTGTTTTTT
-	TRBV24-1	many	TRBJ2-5	CATSEAGTQETQYF	TGTGCCACCAGTGAGGCCGGAACCCAAGAGACCCAGTACTTC
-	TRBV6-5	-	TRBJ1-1	CASSYQSGSYLNTEAFF	TGTGCCAGCAGTTACCAGAGCGGCTCCTATCTGAACACTGAAGCTTTCTTT
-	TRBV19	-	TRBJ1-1	CASRPGGLGTEAFF	TGTGCCAGTAGGCCTGGCGGGTTGGGCACTGAAGCTTTCTTT
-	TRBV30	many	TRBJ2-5	CAWSTHQETQYF	TGTGCCTGGAGTACTCACCAAGAGACCCAGTACTTC
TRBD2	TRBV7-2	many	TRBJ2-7	CASSLSTSGRPYEQYF	TGTGCCAGCAGCTTATCGACTAGCGGGAGACCCTACGAGCAGTACTTC
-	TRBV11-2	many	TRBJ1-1	CASSLDAQGGTEAFF	TGTGCCAGCAGCTTAGATGCCCAGGGCGGGACTGAAGCTTTCTTT
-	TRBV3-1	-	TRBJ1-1	CASSRTQATEAFF	TGTGCCAGCAGTAGGACGCAAGCCACTGAAGCTTTCTTT
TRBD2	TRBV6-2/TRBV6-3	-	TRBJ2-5	CASRRGLAGDVETQYF	TGTGCCAGCAGGCGAGGACTAGCGGGAGATGTGGAGACCCAGTACTTC
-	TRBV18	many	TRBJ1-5	CASSPEAYSNQPQHF	TGTGCCAGCTCACCAGAAGCTTATAGCAATCAGCCCCAGCATTTT
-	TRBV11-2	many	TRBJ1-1	CASSLEPDAEAFF	TGTGCCAGCAGCTTAGAACCCGACGCTGAAGCTTTCTTT
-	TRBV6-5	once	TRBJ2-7	CASSYVGGSNEQYF	TGTGCCAGCAGTTACGTAGGGGGATCGAACGAGCAGTACTTC
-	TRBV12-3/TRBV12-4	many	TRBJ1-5	CASSRENQPQHF	TGTGCCAGCAGCAGGGAGAATCAGCCCCAGCATTTT
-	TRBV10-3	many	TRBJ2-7	CAISESGQTVSSYEQYF	TGTGCCATCAGTGAAAGTGGGCAGACAGTTAGCTCCTACGAGCAGTACTTC
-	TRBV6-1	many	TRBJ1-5	CASSLDPRRGNQPQHF	TGTGCCAGCAGTCTGGACCCCAGACGGGGGAATCAGCCCCAGCATTTT
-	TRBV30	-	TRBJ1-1	CAWSVLGAQGTFF	TGTGCCTGGAGTGTACTGGGGGCCCAGGGAACTTTCTTT
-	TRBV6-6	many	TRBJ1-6	CASSYAGEGALHF	TGTGCCAGCAGTTACGCGGGGGAGGGAGCCCTCCACTTT
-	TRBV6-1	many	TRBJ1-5	CASSDAGIPNQPQHF	TGTGCCAGCAGTGACGCCGGGATACCCAATCAGCCCCAGCATTTT
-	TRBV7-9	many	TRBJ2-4	CASSLALSTAAKNIQYF	TGTGCCAGCAGCTTAGCGCTAAGCACCGCGGCCAAAAACATTCAGTACTTC
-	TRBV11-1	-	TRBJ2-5	CASSPAGRWGRVGQYF	TGTGCCAGCAGCCCGGCCGGACGCTGGGGGAGAGTAGGCCAGTACTTC
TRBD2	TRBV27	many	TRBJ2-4	CASSSGLAGLNIQYF	TGTGCCAGCAGTTCGGGACTAGCGGGACTAAACATTCAGTACTTC
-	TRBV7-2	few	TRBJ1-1	CASSGGQGNTEAFF	TGTGCCAGCAGTGGAGGGCAGGGGAACACTGAAGCTTTCTTT
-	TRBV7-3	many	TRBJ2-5	CASSTGTEETQYF	TGTGCCAGCAGCACCGGGACTGAAGAGACCCAGTACTTC
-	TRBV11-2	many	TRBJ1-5	CASSLGVFQPQHF	TGTGCCAGCAGCTTAGGGGTATTCCAGCCCCAGCATTTT
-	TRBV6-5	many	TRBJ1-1	CASNLQGMNTEAFF	TGTGCCAGCAATTTACAGGGTATGAACACTGAAGCTTTCTTT
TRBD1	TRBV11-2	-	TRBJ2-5	CASSYAGQGAETQYF	TGTGCCAGCAGCTATGCGGGACAGGGGGCAGAGACCCAGTACTTC
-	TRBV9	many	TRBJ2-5	CASSPRDYQETQYF	TGTGCCAGCAGCCCGAGGGACTACCAAGAGACCCAGTACTTC
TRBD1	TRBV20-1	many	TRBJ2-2	CSATQTTGTGGRMELFF	TGCAGTGCCACACAGACTACCGGGACAGGGGGCCGAATGGAGCTGTTTTTT
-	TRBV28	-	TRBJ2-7	CASSIPDTSYEQYF	TGTGCCAGCAGTATCCCCGACACCTCCTACGAGCAGTACTTC
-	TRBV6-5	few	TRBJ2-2	CASSYTDSNTGELFF	TGTGCCAGCAGTTACACAGATTCGAACACCGGGGAGCTGTTTTTT
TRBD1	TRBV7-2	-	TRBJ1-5	CASGQTGVSQPQHF	TGTGCCAGCGGTCAGACAGGGGTTTCTCAGCCCCAGCATTTT
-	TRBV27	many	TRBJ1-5	CASSFQTNQPQHF	TGTGCCAGCAGTTTCCAAACAAATCAGCCCCAGCATTTT
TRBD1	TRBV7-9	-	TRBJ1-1	CATRTGQYTEAFF	TGTGCCACCAGGACAGGGCAGTACACTGAAGCTTTCTTT
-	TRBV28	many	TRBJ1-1	CASSLPDSKAFF	TGTGCCAGCAGTTTACCGGACAGCAAAGCTTTCTTT
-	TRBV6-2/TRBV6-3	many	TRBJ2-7	CASSYSVTGTGSYEQYF	TGTGCCAGCAGTTACTCCGTAACAGGTACAGGGTCCTACGAGCAGTACTTC
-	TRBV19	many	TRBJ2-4	CASSMGKNIQYF	TGTGCCAGTAGTATGGGCAAAAACATTCAGTACTTC
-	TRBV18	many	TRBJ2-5	CASSPYQETQYF	TGTGCCAGCTCACCGTACCAAGAGACCCAGTACTTC
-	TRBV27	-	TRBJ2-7	CASSLSAGRSYEQYF	TGTGCCAGCAGTTTATCGGCGGGACGCTCCTACGAGCAGTACTTC
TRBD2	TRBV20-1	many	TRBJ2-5	CSARDQAGVVETQYF	TGCAGTGCTAGAGACCAAGCGGGAGTGGTGGAGACCCAGTACTTC
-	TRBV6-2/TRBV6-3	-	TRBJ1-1	CASSYSAARDTEAFF	TGTGCCAGCAGTTACTCGGCAGCAAGGGACACTGAAGCTTTCTTT
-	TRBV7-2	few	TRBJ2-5	CASSLGERETQYF	TGTGCCAGCAGCTTAGGCGAGCGGGAGACCCAGTACTTC
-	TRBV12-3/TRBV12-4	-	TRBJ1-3	CASSHDIGNTIYF	TGTGCCAGCAGCCACGACATCGGAAACACCATATATTTT
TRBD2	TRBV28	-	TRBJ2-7	CASSQAGPFYEQYF	TGTGCCAGCAGTCAAGCGGGACCGTTCTACGAGCAGTACTTC
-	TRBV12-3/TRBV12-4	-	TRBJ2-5	CASSLARLTIETQYF	TGTGCCAGCAGTTTAGCGCGACTCACGATTGAGACCCAGTACTTC
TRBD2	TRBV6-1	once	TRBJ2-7	CASSVRDGLDEQYF	TGTGCCAGCAGTGTCCGGGACGGACTAGACGAGCAGTACTTC
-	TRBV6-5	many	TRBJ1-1	CASSSRWNTEAFF	TGTGCCAGCAGTTCCCGGTGGAACACTGAAGCTTTCTTT
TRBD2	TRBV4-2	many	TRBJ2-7	CATSGDSYEQYF	TGTGCGACTAGCGGGGACTCCTACGAGCAGTACTTC
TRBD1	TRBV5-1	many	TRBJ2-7	CASSRGQGYEQYF	TGCGCCAGCAGCCGCGGACAGGGTTACGAGCAGTACTTC
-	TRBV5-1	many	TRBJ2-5	CASSFGREVGQETQYF	TGCGCCAGCAGCTTCGGAAGAGAGGTCGGGCAAGAGACCCAGTACTTC
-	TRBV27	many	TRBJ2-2	CASRESNTGELFF	TGTGCCAGTAGGGAGTCGAACACCGGGGAGCTGTTTTTT